The clone carrying this T cell receptor beta chain was counted between two and nine times. Its antigen remains unidentified. Using its own MiXCR run on the 5' RACE reads, TCRdb lists one record per CDR3 protein. This sample yields about 27,000 distinct CDR3 sequences, of which roughly 6.6% are seen a single time; roughly 22% belongs to the top ten. The record originates from a study of spatial heterogeneity in lung cancer. Looking at the study overall: TCR transcript abundance in tumor regions was strongly correlated with the T cell module score obtained from matched bulk RNA-seq. For the average unique TCR and UMI combination, more than nine occurrences appeared in raw reads.

Points from the study as a whole: Tumoral mutation counts were tracked by counts of expanded intratumoral alpha and beta TCRs.

Time point given: sample taken at primary tumor resection. V lost 7 bases and J lost 0, with 13 bases in between. The CDR3 consists of 14 residues. Germline CDR1 is DFQATT and CDR2 is SNEGSKA (reference sequence). The TCR was taken from a male donor with early-stage non-small cell lung cancer. The J gene is TRBJ1-5, the V gene TRBV20-1; D is unresolved. Sequenced here: lung tumor tissue, sampled at surgery. CDR3 sequence reads: CSVWTGYSNQPQHF. The CDR3 DNA reads TGCAGTGTTTGGACGGGTTATAGCAATCAGCCCCAGCATTTT.